This TCR beta chain emerged from a study of blood T cell repertoires in COVID-19. For the study at large: Acute-phase and convalescent COVID-19 samples originated in the United States, Italy and Spain. PBMCs, B-cell-depleted T cells, or T cells provided the cDNA or gDNA that made up the material.

In the original processing: Amplified reference gene primers provided the basis for estimating nucleated cell counts. Measured with immunoSEQ multiplex PCR; TCRdb has only the in-frame clones, and not every one. V and J calls and clone size are copied from that table; D and trimming were computed from the DNA. The sample has roughly 130,000 clones; 65% to 85% are singletons. In germline, CDR1 is LNHDA, CDR2 SQIVND (reference sequence). This CDR3 spans 14 amino acids. The V and J ends lost 5 bases and 4 bases, in that order; junction bases with no gene match: 6. The chain employs TRBV19 and TRBJ1-1; 8 bases align to TRBD1. Sequenced input: peripheral blood. The TCR comes from a man aged 70-80 years with acute or convalescent COVID-19. The DNA of the CDR3 is TGTGCCAGTAGTCCCAGGGGGCTGGGCACTGAAGCTTTCTTT. This translates into CASSPRGLGTEAFF.